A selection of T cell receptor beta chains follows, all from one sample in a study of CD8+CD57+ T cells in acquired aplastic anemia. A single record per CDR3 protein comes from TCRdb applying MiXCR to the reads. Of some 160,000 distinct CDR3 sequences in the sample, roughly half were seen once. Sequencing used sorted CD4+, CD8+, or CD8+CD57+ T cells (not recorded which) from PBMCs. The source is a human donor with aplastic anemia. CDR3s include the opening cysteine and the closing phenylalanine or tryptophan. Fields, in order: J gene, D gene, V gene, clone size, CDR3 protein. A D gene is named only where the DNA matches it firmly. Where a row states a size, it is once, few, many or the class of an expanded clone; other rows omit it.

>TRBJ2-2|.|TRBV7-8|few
CASSHLGSGELFF
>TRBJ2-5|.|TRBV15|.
CATSRVWQGETQYF
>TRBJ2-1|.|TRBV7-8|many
CASSPPTADEQFF
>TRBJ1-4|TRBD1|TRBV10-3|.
CATGPTGVGEKLFF
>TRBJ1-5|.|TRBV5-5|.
CASSLAVDSNQPQHF
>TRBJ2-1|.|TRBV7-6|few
CASSLIVGEQFF
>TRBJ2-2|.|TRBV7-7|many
CASTGQPNTGELFF
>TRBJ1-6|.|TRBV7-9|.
CASSPPRLANSPLHF
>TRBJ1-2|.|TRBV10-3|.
CAISEGEPYGYTF
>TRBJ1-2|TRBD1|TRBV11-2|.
CASSLDPGQVDYGYTF
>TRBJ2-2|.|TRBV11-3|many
CASSSGTSNTGELFF
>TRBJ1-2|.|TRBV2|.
CASSVFGTYGYTF
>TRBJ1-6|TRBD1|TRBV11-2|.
CASSPRGGTGIPPLHF
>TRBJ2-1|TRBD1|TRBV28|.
CASSSSGTAKNLSYNEQFF
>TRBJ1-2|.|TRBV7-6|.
CASSSFGADYGYTF
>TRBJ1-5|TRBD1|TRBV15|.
CATSRQTGGKPQHF
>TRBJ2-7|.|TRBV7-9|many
CASTRSDQPYEQYF
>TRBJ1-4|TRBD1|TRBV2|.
CASNQGAMGKLFF
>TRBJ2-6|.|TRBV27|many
CASSTSGANVLTF
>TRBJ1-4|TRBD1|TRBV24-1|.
CATSSTGGGEKLFF